A selection of T cell receptor beta chains follows, all from one sample in a study of T cell responses to AZD1222 COVID-19 vaccine. Assay: immunoSEQ multiplex PCR; the TCRdb copy retains only in-frame clones and omits some. The sample shows 200,000 to 300,000 clones, approximately 93% of them seen only once. The sequences come from peripheral blood, collected on day 0 of AZD1222 vaccination. Receptor source: an adult in good health. Both conserved end residues are part of each CDR3. A D gene is named only where the DNA matches it firmly. Expanded clones get a size class; other rows say once, few or many, or leave the size out.

15 | - | - | TRBV5-1 | CASSLFSSYTGELFF
14 | - | - | TRBV21-1 | CASSKTPQNQPQHF
13 | once | - | TRBV28 | CASRGGSAYEQYF
15 | - | TRBD2 | TRBV9 | CASSPGLASYNEQFF
14 | once | TRBD1 | TRBV3-1/TRBV3-2 | CASSQGGQEYEQYF
12 | once | TRBD1 | TRBV28 | CASTPGQGSYTF
15 | - | TRBD1 | TRBV28 | CASSTGQGFNQPQHF
13 | - | TRBD1 | TRBV9 | CASSTGAGQPQHF
14 | - | - | TRBV6-1 | CASSEAGVTMSAFF
13 | - | TRBD2 | TRBV6-5 | CASSYRGEYEQFF
15 | - | - | TRBV7-3 | CASSPYTSGANVLTF